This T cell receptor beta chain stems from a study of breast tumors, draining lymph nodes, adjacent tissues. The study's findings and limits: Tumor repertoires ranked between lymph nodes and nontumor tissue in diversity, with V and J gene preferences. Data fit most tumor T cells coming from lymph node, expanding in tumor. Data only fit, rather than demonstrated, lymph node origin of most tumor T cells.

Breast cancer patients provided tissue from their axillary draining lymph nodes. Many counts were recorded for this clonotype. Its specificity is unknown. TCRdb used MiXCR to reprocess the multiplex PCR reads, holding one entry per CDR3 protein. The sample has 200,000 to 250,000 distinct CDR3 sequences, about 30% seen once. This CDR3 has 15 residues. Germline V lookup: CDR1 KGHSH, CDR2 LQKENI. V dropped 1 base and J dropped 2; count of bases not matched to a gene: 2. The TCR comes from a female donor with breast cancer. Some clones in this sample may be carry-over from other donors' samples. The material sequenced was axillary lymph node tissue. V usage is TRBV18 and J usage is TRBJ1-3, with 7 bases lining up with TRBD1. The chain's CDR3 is CASSPQGAAGNTIYF. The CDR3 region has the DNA TGTGCCAGCTCACCACAGGGGGCCGCTGGAAACACCATATATTTT.